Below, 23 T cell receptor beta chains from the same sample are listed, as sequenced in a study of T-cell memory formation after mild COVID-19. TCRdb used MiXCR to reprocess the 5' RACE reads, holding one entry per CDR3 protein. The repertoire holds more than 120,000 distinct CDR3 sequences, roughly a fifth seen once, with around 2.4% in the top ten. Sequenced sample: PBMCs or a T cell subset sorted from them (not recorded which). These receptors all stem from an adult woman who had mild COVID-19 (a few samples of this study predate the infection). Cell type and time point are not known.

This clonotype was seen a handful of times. Here the CDR3 DNA reads TGTGCCAGCAGCCAGAGGGGGCGGCAAGAGACCCAGTACTTC. As protein: CASSQRGRQETQYF. The chain carries TRBV3-1 and TRBJ2-5, with 7 nucleotides matching TRBD1. The J segment lost 2 bases and the V segment lost 3 bases, leaving 3 bases of the junction unmatched. The CDR3 consists of 14 residues. Germline CDR1 and CDR2: LGHDT and YNNKEL (reference sequence).

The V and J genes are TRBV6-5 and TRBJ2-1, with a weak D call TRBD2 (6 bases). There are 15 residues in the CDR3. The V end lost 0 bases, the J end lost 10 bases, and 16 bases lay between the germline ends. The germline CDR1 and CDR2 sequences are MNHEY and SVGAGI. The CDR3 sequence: CASSYSNAGMKEQFF. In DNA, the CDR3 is TGTGCCAGCAGTTACTCTAATGCGGGGATGAAGGAGCAGTTCTTC.

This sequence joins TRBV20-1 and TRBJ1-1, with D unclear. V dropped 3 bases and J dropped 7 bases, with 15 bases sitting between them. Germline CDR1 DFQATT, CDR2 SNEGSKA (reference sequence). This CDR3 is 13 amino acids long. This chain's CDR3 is CSASSRGMGEAFF. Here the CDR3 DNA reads TGCAGTGCTAGTTCCCGGGGAATGGGTGAAGCTTTCTTT.

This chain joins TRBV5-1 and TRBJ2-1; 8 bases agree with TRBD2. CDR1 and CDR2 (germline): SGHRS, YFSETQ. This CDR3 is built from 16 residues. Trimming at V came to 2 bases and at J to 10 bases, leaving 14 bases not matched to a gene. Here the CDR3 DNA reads TGCGCCAGCAGCTTTGGGCGGGGGGACCCTTATTTAGAGCAGTTCTTC. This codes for CASSFGRGDPYLEQFF.

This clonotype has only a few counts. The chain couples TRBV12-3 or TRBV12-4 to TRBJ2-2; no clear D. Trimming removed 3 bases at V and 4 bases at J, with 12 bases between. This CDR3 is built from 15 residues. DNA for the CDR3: TGTGCCAGCAGTTTGCGGCCGGTGACCACCGGGGAGCTGTTTTTT. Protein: CASSLRPVTTGELFF.

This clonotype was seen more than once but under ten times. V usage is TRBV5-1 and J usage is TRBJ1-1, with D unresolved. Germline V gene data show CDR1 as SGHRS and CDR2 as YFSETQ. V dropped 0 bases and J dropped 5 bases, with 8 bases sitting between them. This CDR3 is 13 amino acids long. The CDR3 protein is CASSLEPGTEAFF. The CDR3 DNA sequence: TGCGCCAGCAGCTTGGAGCCGGGTACTGAAGCTTTCTTT. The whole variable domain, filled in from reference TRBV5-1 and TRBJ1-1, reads KAGVTQTPRYLIKTRGQQVTLSCSPISGHRSVSWYQQTPGQGLQFLFEYFSETQRNKGNFPGRFSGRQFSNSRSEMNVSTLELGDSALYLCASSLEPGTEAFFGQGTRLTVV.

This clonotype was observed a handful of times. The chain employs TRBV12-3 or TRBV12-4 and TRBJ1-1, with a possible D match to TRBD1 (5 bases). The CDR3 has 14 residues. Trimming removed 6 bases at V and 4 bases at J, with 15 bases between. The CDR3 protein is CASSHTGGTTEAFF. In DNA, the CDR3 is TGTGCCAGCAGCCACACTGGGGGTACCACTGAAGCTTTCTTT.

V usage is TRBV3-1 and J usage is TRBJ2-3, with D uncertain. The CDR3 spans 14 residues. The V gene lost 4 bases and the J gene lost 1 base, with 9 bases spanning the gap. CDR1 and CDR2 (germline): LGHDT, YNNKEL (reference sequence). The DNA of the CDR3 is TGTGCCAGCAGCCCGATGGTGGGCACAGATACGCAGTATTTT. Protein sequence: CASSPMVGTDTQYF.

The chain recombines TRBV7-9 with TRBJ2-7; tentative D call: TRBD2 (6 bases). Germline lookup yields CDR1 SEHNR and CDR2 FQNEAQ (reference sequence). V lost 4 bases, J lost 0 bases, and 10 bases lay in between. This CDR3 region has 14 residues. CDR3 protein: CASSSDGGSYEQYF. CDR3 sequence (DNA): TGTGCCAGCAGCTCAGACGGGGGCTCCTACGAGCAGTACTTC.

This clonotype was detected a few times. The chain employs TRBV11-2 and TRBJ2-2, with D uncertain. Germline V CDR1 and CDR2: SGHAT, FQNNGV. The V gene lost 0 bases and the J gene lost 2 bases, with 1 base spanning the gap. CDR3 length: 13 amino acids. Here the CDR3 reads CASSLDNTGELFF. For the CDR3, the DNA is TGTGCCAGCAGCTTAGACAACACCGGGGAGCTGTTTTTT.

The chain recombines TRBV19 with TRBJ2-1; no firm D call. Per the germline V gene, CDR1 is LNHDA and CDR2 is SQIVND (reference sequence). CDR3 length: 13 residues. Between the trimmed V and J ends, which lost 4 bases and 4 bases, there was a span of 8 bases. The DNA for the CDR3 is TGTGCCAGTAGTAAGCTGGCTTACAATGAGCAGTTCTTC. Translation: CASSKLAYNEQFF. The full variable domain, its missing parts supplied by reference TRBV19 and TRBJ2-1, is DGGITQSPKYLFRKEGQNVTLSCEQNLNHDAMYWYRQDPGQGLRLIYYSQIVNDFQKGDIAEGYSVSREKKESFPLTVTSAQKNPTAFYLCASSKLAYNEQFFGPGTRLTVL.

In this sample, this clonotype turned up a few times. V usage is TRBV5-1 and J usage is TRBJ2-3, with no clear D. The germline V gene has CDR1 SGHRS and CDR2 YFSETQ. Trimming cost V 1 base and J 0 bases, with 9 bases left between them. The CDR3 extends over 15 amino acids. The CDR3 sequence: CASSLSQISTDTQYF. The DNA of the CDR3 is TGCGCCAGCAGCTTGTCGCAGATTAGCACAGATACGCAGTATTTT. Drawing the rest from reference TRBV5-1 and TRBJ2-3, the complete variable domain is KAGVTQTPRYLIKTRGQQVTLSCSPISGHRSVSWYQQTPGQGLQFLFEYFSETQRNKGNFPGRFSGRQFSNSRSEMNVSTLELGDSALYLCASSLSQISTDTQYFGPGTRLTVL.

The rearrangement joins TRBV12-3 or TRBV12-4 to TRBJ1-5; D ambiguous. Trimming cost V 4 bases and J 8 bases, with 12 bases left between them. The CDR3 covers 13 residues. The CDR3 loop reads CASSWALVEPQHF. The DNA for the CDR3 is TGTGCCAGCAGTTGGGCCCTGGTGGAGCCCCAGCATTTT.

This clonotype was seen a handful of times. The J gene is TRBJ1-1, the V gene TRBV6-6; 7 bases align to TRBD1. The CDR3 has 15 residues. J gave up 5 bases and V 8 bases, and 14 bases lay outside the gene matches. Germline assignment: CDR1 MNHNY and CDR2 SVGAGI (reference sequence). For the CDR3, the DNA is TGTGCCAGCCTCGACCTACAGGGGCTAGGTACTGAAGCTTTCTTT. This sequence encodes CASLDLQGLGTEAFF.

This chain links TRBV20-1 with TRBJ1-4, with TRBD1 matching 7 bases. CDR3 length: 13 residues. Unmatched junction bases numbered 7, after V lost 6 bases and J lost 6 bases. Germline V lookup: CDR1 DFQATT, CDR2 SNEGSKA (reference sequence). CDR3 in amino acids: CSAITGVDEKLFF. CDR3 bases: TGCAGTGCCATTACAGGGGTGGATGAAAAACTGTTTTTT.

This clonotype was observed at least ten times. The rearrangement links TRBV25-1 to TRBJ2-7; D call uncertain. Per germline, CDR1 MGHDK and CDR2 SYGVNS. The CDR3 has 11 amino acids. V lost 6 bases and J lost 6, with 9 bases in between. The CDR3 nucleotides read TGTGCCAGCAGCCCTTCAGGCGAGCAGTACTTC. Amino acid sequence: CASSPSGEQYF.

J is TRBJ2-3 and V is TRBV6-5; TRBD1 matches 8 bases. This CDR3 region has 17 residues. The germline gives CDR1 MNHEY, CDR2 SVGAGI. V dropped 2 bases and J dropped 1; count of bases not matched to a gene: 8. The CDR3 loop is CASSYGYETGGTDTQYF. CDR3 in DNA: TGTGCCAGCAGTTACGGTTATGAGACAGGGGGCACAGATACGCAGTATTTT.

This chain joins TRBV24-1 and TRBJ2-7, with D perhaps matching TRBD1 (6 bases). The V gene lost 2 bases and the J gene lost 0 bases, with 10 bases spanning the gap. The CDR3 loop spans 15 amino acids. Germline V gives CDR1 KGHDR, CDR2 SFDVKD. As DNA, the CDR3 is TGTGCCACCAGTGATTCTCGGACAGCCTCCTACGAGCAGTACTTC. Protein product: CATSDSRTASYEQYF.

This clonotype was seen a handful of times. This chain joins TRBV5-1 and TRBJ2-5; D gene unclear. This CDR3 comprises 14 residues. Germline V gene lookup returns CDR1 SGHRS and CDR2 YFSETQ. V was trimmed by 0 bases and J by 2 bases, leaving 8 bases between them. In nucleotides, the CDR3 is TGCGCCAGCAGCTTGGCTACTCCTCAAGAGACCCAGTACTTC. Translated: CASSLATPQETQYF. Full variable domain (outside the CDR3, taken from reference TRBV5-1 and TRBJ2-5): KAGVTQTPRYLIKTRGQQVTLSCSPISGHRSVSWYQQTPGQGLQFLFEYFSETQRNKGNFPGRFSGRQFSNSRSEMNVSTLELGDSALYLCASSLATPQETQYFGPGTRLLVL.

The CDR3 bases are TGTGCCAGCAGTTACGAGGTGAGGACTGAAGCTTTCTTT. Translation gives CASSYEVRTEAFF. The chain combines TRBV6-5 with TRBJ1-1, with D uncertain. The CDR3 spans 13 residues. Per germline, CDR1 MNHEY and CDR2 SVGAGI. The V and J ends lost 2 bases and 5 bases respectively, with 9 bases between them.

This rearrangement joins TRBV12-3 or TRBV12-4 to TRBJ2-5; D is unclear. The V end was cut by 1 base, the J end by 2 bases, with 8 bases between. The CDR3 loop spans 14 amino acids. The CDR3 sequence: CASSLGMYQETQYF. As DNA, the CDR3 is TGTGCCAGCAGTTTAGGGATGTATCAAGAGACCCAGTACTTC.

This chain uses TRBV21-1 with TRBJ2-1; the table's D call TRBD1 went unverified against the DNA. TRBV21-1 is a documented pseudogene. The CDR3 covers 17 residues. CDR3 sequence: CASSTLQGRTGVGEQFF. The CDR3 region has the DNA TGTGCCAGCAGCACACTCCAAGGCCGGACCGGGGTGGGTGAGCAGTTCTTC.

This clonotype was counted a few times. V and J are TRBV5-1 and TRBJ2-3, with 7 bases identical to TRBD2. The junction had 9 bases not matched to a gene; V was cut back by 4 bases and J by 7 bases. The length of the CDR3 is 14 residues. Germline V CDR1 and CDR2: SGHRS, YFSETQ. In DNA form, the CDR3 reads TGCGCCAGCAGCGGGGGGGAGGCAACCAATACGCAGTATTTT. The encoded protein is CASSGGEATNTQYF.